A selection of T cell receptor beta chains follows, all from one sample in a study of blood T cell repertoires in COVID-19. Assay: immunoSEQ multiplex PCR; the TCRdb copy retains only in-frame clones and omits some. The sample holds 400,000 or so clones, roughly nine tenths seen once. Sequencing was performed on PBMCs or T cells enriched from blood (not recorded which). Receptors were obtained from a man aged 25-40 years who had recovered from COVID-19. Both conserved end residues are part of each CDR3. A D gene is named only where the DNA matches it firmly. Size is stated for part of the rows, as once, few or many counts, or as a class when the clone is expanded.

>few|TRBV6-5|NA|TRBJ2-5
TGTGCCAGCGGGACAAGGGCCAAAGAGACCCAGTACTTC
CASGTRAKETQYF
>NA|TRBV4-1|TRBD1|TRBJ1-5
TGCGCCAGCAGCCAGAGGGGGCAGGGACTCGGGCAGCCCCAGCATTTT
CASSQRGQGLGQPQHF
>NA|TRBV4-2|NA|TRBJ2-7
TGTGCCAGCAGCCCCTTCCCGGGCGAGCAGTACTTC
CASSPFPGEQYF
>NA|TRBV14|TRBD1|TRBJ2-7
TGTGCCAGCAGCCAAGGAGGGACAGGGATCTCCTACGAGCAGTACTTC
CASSQGGTGISYEQYF
>NA|TRBV5-6|TRBD1|TRBJ1-2
TGTGCCAGCAGCAATCGACAGGGGACGGGCTACACCTTC
CASSNRQGTGYTF
>NA|TRBV4-1|NA|TRBJ2-6
TGCGCCAGCAGCCAAGATCCAAAGACAGGCAAGCCTCTCTCTGGGGCCAACGTCCTGACTTTC
CASSQDPKTGKPLSGANVLTF
>NA|TRBV18|NA|TRBJ1-1
TGTGCCAGCTCACCGGGGGTTGTGGAGGGTGAAGCTTTCTTT
CASSPGVVEGEAFF
>few|TRBV18|TRBD2|TRBJ2-3
TGTGCCAGCTCACCACCAGGGAGGGCAGATACGCAGTATTTT
CASSPPGRADTQYF
>once|TRBV7-9|TRBD1|TRBJ2-1
TGTGCCACCCCAGGGGGCCAATCGGGACACTCCTACAATGAGCAGTTCTTC
CATPGGQSGHSYNEQFF
>NA|TRBV9|NA|TRBJ2-7
TGTGCCAGCAGCGTAGCGGCGGAGAGCTCCTACGAGCAGTACTTC
CASSVAAESSYEQYF
>NA|TRBV18|NA|TRBJ1-4
TGTGCCAGCTCCCAGGGAACGGGTGAAAAACTGTTTTTT
CASSQGTGEKLFF
>NA|TRBV28|NA|TRBJ1-2
TGTGCCAGCAGTAGAAAGGGACTTGCCACCTTC
CASSRKGLATF
>NA|TRBV7-3|NA|TRBJ2-7
TGTGCCAGCAGCCCCCGGTCTTCAGGCTTGGGCGAGCAGTACTTC
CASSPRSSGLGEQYF
>NA|TRBV6-5|NA|TRBJ1-2
TGTGCCAGCAGTTACGAGGGGGGGCTGGGCTACACCTTC
CASSYEGGLGYTF
>NA|TRBV18|NA|TRBJ1-1
TGTGCCAGCTCACCACCCGCCAGGGTCCGAGAAGCTTTCTTT
CASSPPARVREAFF
>NA|TRBV5-1|NA|TRBJ1-6
TGCGCCAGCAGACGAAGCAGGGTGAACTCACCCCTCCACTTT
CASRRSRVNSPLHF
>once|TRBV28|NA|TRBJ1-4
TGTGCCAGCAGTTCCAACAGCCCAACTAATGAAAAACTGTTTTTT
CASSSNSPTNEKLFF
>NA|TRBV2|TRBD1|TRBJ2-6
TGTGCCAGCCGGATTGGGAGGACAGGGGGCGCTGGGGCCAACGTCCTGACTTTC
CASRIGRTGGAGANVLTF
>NA|TRBV11-2|NA|TRBJ2-1
TGTGCCAGCAGCTTAGGTTTAGAGGAGCAGTTCTTC
CASSLGLEEQFF
>NA|TRBV6-5|TRBD2|TRBJ2-1
TGTGCCAGCAGTTCCGGGACTAGCGGGGCCAATGAGCAGTTCTTC
CASSSGTSGANEQFF
>once|TRBV7-2|NA|TRBJ2-7
TGTGCCAGCAGCTTAGCGGGGGGAAGCGTCTACGAGCAGTACTTC
CASSLAGGSVYEQYF
>NA|TRBV19|TRBD2|TRBJ2-6
TGTGCCAGTACGGGACTAGCGGGAGGCGTTGGGGCCAACGTCCTGACTTTC
CASTGLAGGVGANVLTF
>NA|TRBV7-9|NA|TRBJ1-3
TGTGCCAGCAGACCAGGGAATTGGAACACCATATATTTT
CASRPGNWNTIYF
>NA|TRBV10-3|TRBD2|TRBJ2-7
TGTGCCATCATGGCAGCAGCGGGAGCCTCGACTAACGAGCAGTACTTC
CAIMAAAGASTNEQYF
>NA|TRBV19|NA|TRBJ2-2
TGTGCCAGTAGTCCGGGACTGAAAAACACCGGGGAGCTGTTTTTT
CASSPGLKNTGELFF
>once|TRBV29-1|NA|TRBJ2-1
TGCAGCGTTGACTTCGGAGGGGGGGGTGAGCAGTTCTTC
CSVDFGGGGEQFF
>NA|TRBV6-4|TRBD2|TRBJ2-1
TGTGCCAGCAGCGAGGAACTAGCGGGAGATTCAAATGAGCAGTTCTTC
CASSEELAGDSNEQFF
>many|TRBV7-9|NA|TRBJ2-7
TGTGCCAGCAGCTTATTCGGCGAGCAGTACTTC
CASSLFGEQYF
>NA|TRBV10-3|NA|TRBJ1-2
TGTGCCATCAGTGAGTCGACAGGAGCTAACTATGGCTACACCTTC
CAISESTGANYGYTF
>NA|TRBV10-3|NA|TRBJ1-2
TGTGCCATCCGGGTGGCTTGGGGCTACACCTTC
CAIRVAWGYTF
>once|TRBV30|TRBD2|TRBJ2-7
TGTGCCTGGAGTCAATCGGTTGGTGGGAGGGCCCGGTACGAGCAGTACTTC
CAWSQSVGGRARYEQYF
>NA|TRBV23-1|TRBD1|TRBJ1-1
TGCGCCAGCAGCCGGGACAGGATGGAGGAAGCTTTCTTT
CASSRDRMEEAFF
>NA|TRBV5-1|TRBD1|TRBJ2-3
TGCGCCAGCAGCGGACAGGTAGCAGATACGCAGTATTTT
CASSGQVADTQYF
>NA|TRBV4-1|TRBD2|TRBJ2-3
TGCGCCAGCAGCCAAGAGTCGTCCAGCGGGAGAGTTCGCGTGGCAGATACGCAGTATTTT
CASSQESSSGRVRVADTQYF
>once|TRBV29-1|TRBD1|TRBJ1-2
TGCAGCGTTGAAGCCGGGACAGGCTATGGCTACACCTTC
CSVEAGTGYGYTF
>NA|TRBV5-1|NA|TRBJ2-5
TGCGCCAGCAGCTTTACAGGACCTGATCAAGAGACCCAGTACTTC
CASSFTGPDQETQYF
>NA|TRBV7-9|NA|TRBJ1-2
TGTGCCAGCAGCCGGACTCCCAGCTATGGCTACACCTTC
CASSRTPSYGYTF
>NA|TRBV29-1|TRBD2|TRBJ2-3
TGCAGCGTTGAAGTAACCACAACTAGCGGGAGAACAGATACGCAGTATTTT
CSVEVTTTSGRTDTQYF
>NA|TRBV29-1|NA|TRBJ1-2
TGCAGCGGAGGGGGGGTTAACTATGGCTACACCTTC
CSGGGVNYGYTF
>NA|TRBV6-2/TRBV6-3|TRBD1|TRBJ2-7
TGTGCCAGCAGTTACCTACAGGGGCCCTCCGAGCAGTACTTC
CASSYLQGPSEQYF
>NA|TRBV5-1|NA|TRBJ2-3
TGCGCCAGCAGCCGACGGTCAGGTGGGAGAACAGATACGCAGTATTTT
CASSRRSGGRTDTQYF
>NA|TRBV24-1|TRBD2|TRBJ2-3
TGTGCCACCAGTGGAGGTAGCGGGAGTGTTATAGATACGCAGTATTTT
CATSGGSGSVIDTQYF
>few|TRBV4-1|TRBD2|TRBJ2-1
TGCGCCAGCAGCCATCCTGGACTAGCGGGCGGTCCGGACTACAATGAGCAGTTCTTC
CASSHPGLAGGPDYNEQFF
>few|TRBV15|TRBD1|TRBJ1-5
TGTGCCACCAGCAGAGGACAGGGTGGGAGTCAGCCCCAGCATTTT
CATSRGQGGSQPQHF
>NA|TRBV4-1|NA|TRBJ2-7
TGCGCCAGCAGCCAGATGGGACAAACCTACGAGCAGTACTTC
CASSQMGQTYEQYF
>once|TRBV28|TRBD2|TRBJ2-2
TGTGCCAGCAGTTTAGGGGCAGCGGGAGCGAACACCGGGGAGCTGTTTTTT
CASSLGAAGANTGELFF
>NA|TRBV7-9|NA|TRBJ2-6
TGTGCCAGCAGCCCAACCAGGTCACCATCTGGGGCCAACGTCCTGACTTTC
CASSPTRSPSGANVLTF
>NA|TRBV14|NA|TRBJ2-2
TGTGCCAGCAGCCAACAGGGGAAAAAGAACACCGGGGAGCTGTTTTTT
CASSQQGKKNTGELFF
>NA|TRBV5-1|NA|TRBJ2-7
TGCGCCAGCAGGCGAGATGCAACCTCCTACGAGCAGTACTTC
CASRRDATSYEQYF
>NA|TRBV2|TRBD1|TRBJ2-2
TGTGCCAGCAAATGGGACAGGACGAACACCGGGGAGCTGTTTTTT
CASKWDRTNTGELFF
>NA|TRBV24-1|TRBD2|TRBJ2-3
TGTGCCACCAGTGGCCAACGGTCGACTAGCGGGAGTGGGTATACGCAGTATTTT
CATSGQRSTSGSGYTQYF
>NA|TRBV2|NA|TRBJ2-5
TGTGCCAGCAATCCACTGGAGCAAGAGACCCAGTACTTC
CASNPLEQETQYF
>NA|TRBV28|NA|TRBJ1-1
TGTGCCAGCAGTTTATGGGTAAAGGGGATCACTGAAGCTTTCTTT
CASSLWVKGITEAFF
>NA|TRBV4-1|TRBD2|TRBJ2-1
TGCGCCAGCAGCCAAGGGGGCGGGGGATCCTACAATGAGCAGTTCTTC
CASSQGGGGSYNEQFF
>NA|TRBV3-1/TRBV3-2|TRBD1|TRBJ1-6
TGTGCCAGCAGCCAAGAAGACAGGGATAATTCACCCCTCCACTTT
CASSQEDRDNSPLHF
>NA|TRBV27|TRBD2|TRBJ2-7
TGTGCCAGCAGTTTATCAACTAGCGGTACCTACGAGCAGTACTTC
CASSLSTSGTYEQYF
>NA|TRBV12-3/TRBV12-4|TRBD2|TRBJ2-1
TGTGCCAGCAGTTCAACTAGCGGGAGTGGGTTCTTC
CASSSTSGSGFF
>NA|TRBV5-1|TRBD2|TRBJ2-1
TGCGCCAGCAGCTCCGGGAGCCTAGCGGGAAATCTGGGTGAGCAGTTCTTC
CASSSGSLAGNLGEQFF
>NA|TRBV28|NA|TRBJ2-7
TGTGCCATCACCAACGAGTACGAGCAGTACTTC
CAITNEYEQYF
>NA|TRBV29-1|NA|TRBJ2-1
TGCAGCGTTAGAACGGATGAGCAGTTCTTC
CSVRTDEQFF